This T cell receptor (beta chain) was sequenced in a study of technical replicates of blood from four donors. V was pared by 3 bases and J by 1 base, with 5 bases between. CDR3 length: 12 amino acids. Germline V lookup: CDR1 SQVTM, CDR2 ANQGSEA. Some clones are missing from TCRdb's copy, which holds only in-frame ones; the method was immunoSEQ multiplex PCR. Among about 83,000 clones listed, approximately 97% were seen once. This clone was detected only once. The receptor was isolated from a human donor in good health. Sequenced sample: T cells isolated from PBMCs. The chain has TRBV29-1 and TRBJ2-3; D possibly corresponds to TRBD2 (5 bases). The CDR3 loop reads CSVDSGTDTQYF. The CDR3 DNA is TGCAGCGTTGATAGCGGCACAGATACGCAGTATTTT.